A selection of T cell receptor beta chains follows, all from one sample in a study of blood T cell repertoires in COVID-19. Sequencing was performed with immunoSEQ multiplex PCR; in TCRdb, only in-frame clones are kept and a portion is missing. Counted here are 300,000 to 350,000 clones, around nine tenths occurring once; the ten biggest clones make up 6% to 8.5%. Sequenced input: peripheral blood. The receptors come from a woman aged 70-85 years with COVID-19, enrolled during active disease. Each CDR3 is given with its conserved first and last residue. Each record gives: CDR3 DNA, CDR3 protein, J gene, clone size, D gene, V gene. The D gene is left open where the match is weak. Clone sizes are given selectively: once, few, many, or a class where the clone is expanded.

cdr3_nt: TGTGCCACCAGTGATCGTCGGACAGGTAGCAATCAGCCCCAGCATTTT
cdr3_aa: CATSDRRTGSNQPQHF
j_call: TRBJ1-5
clone_size: .
d_call: TRBD1
v_call: TRBV24-1

cdr3_nt: TGTGCCATGGGGCGAGAGAACACCGGGGAGCTGTTTTTT
cdr3_aa: CAMGRENTGELFF
j_call: TRBJ2-2
clone_size: .
d_call: .
v_call: TRBV7-9

cdr3_nt: TGTGCCAGCAGTAAATCCAGGGGCGCGACTGAAGCTTTCTTT
cdr3_aa: CASSKSRGATEAFF
j_call: TRBJ1-1
clone_size: .
d_call: .
v_call: TRBV6-5

cdr3_nt: TGTGCCAGCAGTTTAGACAGGGAAGCTTTCTTT
cdr3_aa: CASSLDREAFF
j_call: TRBJ1-1
clone_size: .
d_call: .
v_call: TRBV12-3/TRBV12-4

cdr3_nt: TGTGCCAGCAGCCAAGGTGGTGTCGGTGTTGAGCAGTTCTTC
cdr3_aa: CASSQGGVGVEQFF
j_call: TRBJ2-1
clone_size: .
d_call: .
v_call: TRBV4-2

cdr3_nt: TGCGCCAGCAGCTTGGGGGGCCAGGGCACAGATACGCAGTATTTT
cdr3_aa: CASSLGGQGTDTQYF
j_call: TRBJ2-3
clone_size: .
d_call: .
v_call: TRBV5-1

cdr3_nt: TGTGCCAGCAGCCGTAGCTCCTACGAGCAGTACTTC
cdr3_aa: CASSRSSYEQYF
j_call: TRBJ2-7
clone_size: .
d_call: .
v_call: TRBV7-2

cdr3_nt: TGCGCCAGCAGCCAAGGACTAGCGGAGGCCTCGGAGACCCAGTACTTC
cdr3_aa: CASSQGLAEASETQYF
j_call: TRBJ2-5
clone_size: .
d_call: TRBD2
v_call: TRBV4-3

cdr3_nt: TGCGCCAGCAGTGAATCGGGGGGACGATCACCCCTCCACTTT
cdr3_aa: CASSESGGRSPLHF
j_call: TRBJ1-6
clone_size: .
d_call: .
v_call: TRBV10-2

cdr3_nt: TGTGCCAGCAGTACAGGGGTTACTGAAGCTTTCTTT
cdr3_aa: CASSTGVTEAFF
j_call: TRBJ1-1
clone_size: few
d_call: TRBD1
v_call: TRBV6-5